This T cell receptor beta chain was found in a study of neurological immune-mediated disorders (dated by TCRdb to between 2018 and 2021). As for the study more broadly: Peripheral blood TCR-beta repertoires from patients with HTLV-I-associated myelopathy (HAM/TSP), patients with multiple sclerosis, and healthy controls were compared in the study using UMI-based sequencing. The cohort comprised 68 subjects: roughly 15 HAM/TSP patients, roughly 34 multiple sclerosis patients and 20 healthy controls. Longitudinal samples, technical triplicates and paired sorted CD4+ and CD8+ T-cell subsets, alongside PBMC samples, were included among the roughly 97 TCR-beta libraries. On the study overall, not on this receptor specifically: Expanded clones from different subjects shared no identical CDR3 amino acid sequences, which suggests that TCR-beta repertoires were private in all groups. TCR clonal expansion was greatest in HAM/TSP patients and smallest in MS patients, who ranked below even healthy controls.

This clonotype was seen repeatedly, ten times or more. Its antigen specificity is not known. Base qualities were left out, and no much larger clone turns up one base away. cDNA was synthesized by template-switch 5'RACE using a primer carrying a 10-nucleotide random unique molecular identifier by which each TCR transcript was tagged. Over 170 million TCR-beta sequences, covering 15-18 subjects, were produced in each sequencing run. The RNeasy kit was used to extract total RNA. The KAPA Real-time Library Amplification kit was used to amplify TCR-beta VDJ regions with primers targeting the TCR constant region and the 5'RACE anchor. A first PCR added sample indexes and Illumina adaptors, and a second PCR then raised library yield. After Ampure bead purification, the TCR product of roughly 650 bp was size-selected on a 2% E-gel SizeSelection system. Before pooling, libraries had their quality checked on a Bioanalyzer, their concentration measured with Qubit, and their quantity determined with the Kapa Library Quantification kit. Libraries were sequenced paired-end 2 x 150 bp on an Illumina HiSeq 2500. To increase sequence diversity, roughly 24-32% phiX was spiked into each library pool. As for how the authors treated the data: Quality-filtered reads were processed with the UMI-based MiGEC pipeline, which removed over 75% of raw TCR sequences during error correction. VDJ genes were aligned to IMGT germline references, and each clonotype was defined by a unique CDR3 amino acid sequence together with V-J genes. Clonal expansion, Shannon diversity, and CDR3 relatedness (CalcPairwiseDistances, ClusterSamples) were evaluated with VDJtools, and phylogenetic trees were built with CLCbio workbench. Expanded clones were defined as having at least 8 unique UMIs, based on coefficient-of-variation modelling across technical triplicates. TCRdb's own reprocessing of the public reads used fastp at Q25 and MiXCR and kept productive beta chains. Each CDR3 protein gets just one entry, which takes the most common genes and DNA from the rows behind it. The V and J calls were determined by TCRdb, not by the authors. In all, the sample holds 30,000 or so distinct CDR3 sequences, and 4% of those were seen once. The ten largest make up roughly 25% of the sample.

The healthy controls were volunteers from a blood bank in Maryland, USA. Sorted-subset TCR libraries were prepared from around 1 million sorted CD4+ or CD8+ T cells. Peripheral blood underwent Ficoll-Hypaque density gradient centrifugation to isolate PBMCs, which were then cryopreserved in liquid nitrogen. The study also sequenced paired sorted CD4+ and CD8+ subsets from healthy controls, HAM/TSP patients and MS patients. The material sequenced was CD4+ T cells from blood. This receptor was taken from a woman aged 35 to 49 in good health.

CDR3 protein: CASSIGQGLQPQHF. Read as DNA, the sequence is TGTGCCAGTAGTATTGGACAGGGTCTTCAGCCCCAGCATTTT. This chain joins TRBV19 to TRBJ1-5, and TRBD1 aligns with 8 junction nucleotides. The CDR3 sequence holds 14 residues, the cysteine and phenylalanine included. Only CDR3 DNA is held: 42 bases, read in frame from base 1. CDR1 is given as LNHDA and CDR2 as SQIVND, both from the germline V gene (reference sequence). Trimming leaves V shorter by 3 bases and J shorter by 6 bases, with the junction holding 4 bases beyond the gene matches.